Listed below are T cell receptor beta chains from one sample, sequenced in a study of regulatory T cells. The table came from immunoSEQ multiplex PCR; TCRdb's copy has only in-frame clones and leaves some out. The table records some 30,000 clones, over 90% of them present only once. The specimen sequenced was conventional CD4+ T cells sorted from blood. These receptors all stem from a child between 2 and 9 years old with CD3G deficiency. Both conserved end residues are part of each CDR3. The D gene is left open where the match is weak. A row's size may be missing; if present it is once, few, many or a size class.

.	TRBV28	.	TRBJ1-5	CASSYWGPNQPQHF	TGTGCCAGCAGTTATTGGGGGCCCAATCAGCCCCAGCATTTT
TRBD2	TRBV5-1	.	TRBJ2-1	CASSKGLAGGYNEQFF	TGCGCCAGCAGCAAGGGACTAGCGGGAGGATACAATGAGCAGTTCTTC
.	TRBV4-1	.	TRBJ2-2	CASSRIPTVARYTGELFF	TGCGCCAGCAGCCGAATCCCCACCGTTGCCCGCTACACCGGGGAGCTGTTTTTT
.	TRBV20-1	once	TRBJ2-3	CSAWGSDTQYF	TGCAGTGCTTGGGGGAGCGATACGCAGTATTTT
TRBD1	TRBV19	.	TRBJ1-1	CASSAEQGAKAEAFF	TGTGCCAGTAGTGCGGAACAGGGGGCGAAGGCTGAAGCTTTCTTT
TRBD2	TRBV7-9	.	TRBJ2-5	CASSLGHGVTSGSRETQYF	TGTGCCAGCAGCTTAGGACATGGGGTGACTAGCGGGAGCAGAGAGACCCAGTACTTC
.	TRBV19	.	TRBJ1-1	CASSMVTAGAFF	TGTGCCAGTAGTATGGTCACGGCCGGAGCTTTCTTT
.	TRBV13	.	TRBJ1-3	CASSLGGRGGRISGNTIYF	TGTGCCAGCAGCTTAGGCGGGAGAGGAGGGAGAATCTCTGGAAACACCATATATTTT
TRBD1	TRBV6-1	.	TRBJ1-5	CASSLRQGWGQPQHF	TGTGCCAGCAGTCTGCGACAGGGGTGGGGTCAGCCCCAGCATTTT
.	TRBV7-2	.	TRBJ1-4	CASSLGQHDNEKLFF	TGTGCCAGCAGCTTAGGACAGCACGATAATGAAAAACTGTTTTTT
.	TRBV28	.	TRBJ1-1	CASYPNGDPKAFF	TGTGCCAGCTATCCTAATGGGGATCCTAAAGCTTTCTTT
TRBD1	TRBV19	.	TRBJ2-2	CASKTGGYTGELFF	TGTGCCAGTAAAACAGGGGGCTACACCGGGGAGCTGTTTTTT
TRBD1	TRBV19	.	TRBJ1-5	CASGTGMVIFQPQHF	TGTGCCAGTGGGACAGGGATGGTGATTTTTCAGCCCCAGCATTTT
.	TRBV6-1	.	TRBJ2-3	CASRRAGTDTQYF	TGTGCCAGCAGAAGGGCTGGCACAGATACGCAGTATTTT
.	TRBV10-2	.	TRBJ2-7	CASSDEGTYEQYF	TGCGCCAGCAGTGATGAGGGGACCTACGAGCAGTACTTC
TRBD1	TRBV6-1	.	TRBJ1-2	CASEIAGGYGYTF	TGTGCCAGCGAAATCGCAGGGGGCTATGGCTACACCTTC
.	TRBV6-1	.	TRBJ2-4	CASSESHFIGIQYF	TGTGCCAGCAGTGAAAGTCACTTTATCGGCATTCAGTACTTC
TRBD1	TRBV7-9	.	TRBJ2-5	CASSFFPPEGAKVTQYF	TGTGCCAGCAGCTTTTTCCCCCCTGAGGGGGCGAAGGTGACCCAGTACTTC
.	TRBV6-1	.	TRBJ2-3	CASSVPSTDTQYF	TGTGCCAGCAGTGTACCCAGCACAGATACGCAGTATTTT
.	TRBV7-9	.	TRBJ2-7	CASSRDGTYEQYF	TGTGCCAGCAGCCGCGACGGGACCTACGAGCAGTACTTC
.	TRBV28	.	TRBJ1-5	CASSFGSTGGVQPQHF	TGTGCCAGCAGTTTCGGCTCAACGGGTGGGGTTCAGCCCCAGCATTTT
.	TRBV28	.	TRBJ1-1	CASSRPPARAFF	TGTGCCAGCAGCCGACCACCTGCGAGAGCTTTCTTT
.	TRBV28	.	TRBJ2-1	CASSPTGPNYNEQFF	TGTGCCAGCAGTCCGACAGGCCCCAACTACAATGAGCAGTTCTTC
.	TRBV27	few	TRBJ1-2	CASSSNRAYGYTF	TGTGCCAGCAGTTCAAACAGGGCCTATGGCTACACCTTC
TRBD1	TRBV28	.	TRBJ2-7	CASSPQGAKMYEQYF	TGTGCCAGCAGCCCGCAGGGGGCTAAGATGTACGAGCAGTACTTC
.	TRBV28	.	TRBJ2-7	CASSLYQGRYEQYF	TGTGCCAGCAGTTTATACCAGGGAAGGTACGAGCAGTACTTC
TRBD1	TRBV28	.	TRBJ1-2	CASTQGDRGYGYTF	TGTGCCAGCACCCAGGGGGACAGGGGCTATGGCTACACCTTC
.	TRBV5-1	.	TRBJ2-7	CASSLGTEKYEQYF	TGCGCCAGCAGCTTGGGGACAGAGAAATACGAGCAGTACTTC
.	TRBV6-1	.	TRBJ1-2	CASSDPRDSSREATF	TGTGCCAGCAGTGACCCCCGAGACAGTTCTCGGGAGGCCACCTTC
TRBD1	TRBV28	.	TRBJ2-7	CASSSGQGWNEQYF	TGTGCCAGCAGCTCCGGACAGGGGTGGAACGAGCAGTACTTC
TRBD1	TRBV19	.	TRBJ2-1	CASSKDRASYNEQFF	TGTGCCAGTAGTAAGGACAGGGCAAGCTACAATGAGCAGTTCTTC
.	TRBV6-1	.	TRBJ2-2	CASSVIGPLMNTGELFF	TGTGCCAGCAGTGTAATAGGACCCCTTATGAACACCGGGGAGCTGTTTTTT
.	TRBV28	.	TRBJ2-1	CASSPHGRVAYNEQFF	TGTGCCAGCAGTCCACACGGGAGAGTCGCCTACAATGAGCAGTTCTTC
.	TRBV28	.	TRBJ2-1	CASGIQGYEQFF	TGTGCCAGCGGGATACAGGGCTATGAGCAGTTCTTC
.	TRBV18	once	TRBJ2-3	CASSPLAKGNTQYF	TGTGCCAGCTCACCGCTTGCCAAGGGAAATACGCAGTATTTT
TRBD2	TRBV28	.	TRBJ2-1	CASSGVAGGKYNEQFF	TGTGCCAGCAGTGGGGTAGCGGGAGGGAAATACAATGAGCAGTTCTTC
TRBD1	TRBV6-1	.	TRBJ2-7	CASARAGGSYEQYF	TGTGCCAGCGCCCGGGCAGGGGGCTCCTACGAGCAGTACTTC
.	TRBV6-1	.	TRBJ1-1	CASSERGNTEAFF	TGTGCCAGCAGTGAGAGAGGGAACACTGAAGCTTTCTTT
TRBD2	TRBV7-9	.	TRBJ2-1	CASSLGASGNNEQFF	TGTGCCAGCAGCTTAGGTGCTAGCGGGAACAATGAGCAGTTCTTC
.	TRBV7-9	.	TRBJ2-1	CASSSRQRGNEQFF	TGTGCCAGCAGCTCCCGGCAAAGAGGGAATGAGCAGTTCTTC
.	TRBV11-3	.	TRBJ2-1	CASSLDGPRGEQFF	TGTGCCAGCAGCTTAGATGGTCCGAGGGGTGAGCAGTTCTTC
TRBD2	TRBV5-1	.	TRBJ2-5	CASSLAGGQETQYF	TGCGCCAGCAGCTTGGCCGGGGGGCAAGAGACCCAGTACTTC
TRBD1	TRBV5-1	.	TRBJ2-3	CASMLGQGSDTQYF	TGCGCCAGCATGCTGGGACAGGGTTCGGATACGCAGTATTTT
.	TRBV19	.	TRBJ2-2	CASSIDLGTGELFF	TGTGCCAGTAGTATAGATCTGGGGACCGGGGAGCTGTTTTTT
TRBD1	TRBV18	.	TRBJ2-7	CASSPTGTGDHEQYF	TGTGCCAGCTCACCGACCGGGACAGGGGACCACGAGCAGTACTTC
.	TRBV7-9	.	TRBJ2-6	CASSSPGGESGANVLTF	TGTGCCAGCAGCTCGCCGGGCGGGGAATCTGGGGCCAACGTCCTGACTTTC
.	TRBV5-1	.	TRBJ2-3	CASSLSPGGVTDTQYF	TGCGCCAGCAGCTTGAGTCCTGGCGGGGTCACAGATACGCAGTATTTT
.	TRBV19	.	TRBJ2-5	CASSATVGETQYF	TGTGCCAGTAGTGCCACGGTGGGGGAGACCCAGTACTTC
.	TRBV28	.	TRBJ2-4	CASSTPRLAKNIQYF	TGTGCCAGCAGCACCCCAAGGTTAGCCAAAAACATTCAGTACTTC
.	TRBV5-1	.	TRBJ2-7	CASSLASSYEQYF	TGCGCCAGCAGCTTAGCTAGTTCCTACGAGCAGTACTTC
TRBD1	TRBV5-1	.	TRBJ1-1	CASSPHASGTGYKNTEAFF	TGCGCCAGCAGCCCCCACGCCTCCGGGACAGGCTATAAGAACACTGAAGCTTTCTTT